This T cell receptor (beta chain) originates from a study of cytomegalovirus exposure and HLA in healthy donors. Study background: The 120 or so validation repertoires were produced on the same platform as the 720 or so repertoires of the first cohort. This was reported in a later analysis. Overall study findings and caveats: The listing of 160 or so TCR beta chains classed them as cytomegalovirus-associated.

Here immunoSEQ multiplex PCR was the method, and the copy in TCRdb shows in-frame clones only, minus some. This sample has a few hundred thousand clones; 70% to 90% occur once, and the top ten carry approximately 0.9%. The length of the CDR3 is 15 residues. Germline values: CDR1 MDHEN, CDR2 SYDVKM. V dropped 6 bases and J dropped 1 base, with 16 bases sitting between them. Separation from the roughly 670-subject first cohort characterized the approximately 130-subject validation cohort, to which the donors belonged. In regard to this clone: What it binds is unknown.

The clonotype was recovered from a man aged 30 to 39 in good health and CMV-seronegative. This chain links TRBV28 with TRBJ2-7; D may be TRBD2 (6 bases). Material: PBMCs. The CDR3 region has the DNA TGTGCCAGCAGCCCGGAGGGTGGGGCGTCCTACGAGCAGTACTTC. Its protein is CASSPEGGASYEQYF.